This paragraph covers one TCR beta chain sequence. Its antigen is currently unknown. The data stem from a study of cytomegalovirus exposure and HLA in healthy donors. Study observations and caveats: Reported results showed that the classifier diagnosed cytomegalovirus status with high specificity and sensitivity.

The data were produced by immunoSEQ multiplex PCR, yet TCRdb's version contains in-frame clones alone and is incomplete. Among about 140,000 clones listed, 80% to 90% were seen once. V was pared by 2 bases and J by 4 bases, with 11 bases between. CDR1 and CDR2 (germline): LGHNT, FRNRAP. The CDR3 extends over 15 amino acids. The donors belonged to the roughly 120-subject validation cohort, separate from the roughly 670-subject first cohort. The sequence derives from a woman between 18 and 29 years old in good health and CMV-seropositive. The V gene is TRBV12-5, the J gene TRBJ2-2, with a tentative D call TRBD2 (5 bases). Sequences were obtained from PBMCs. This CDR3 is CASGLFAGVTGELFF. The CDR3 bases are TGTGCTAGTGGTTTGTTCGCGGGTGTCACCGGGGAGCTGTTTTTT.